The 12 T cell receptor beta chains below all came from one sample that was sequenced in a study of blood T cell repertoires in COVID-19. Using immunoSEQ multiplex PCR, the repertoire was profiled, and TCRdb retains in-frame clones only, with some absent. This table has 45,000 to 55,000 clones, around 86% appearing once. Input material: peripheral blood. The receptors derive from a man in his fifties or sixties with active COVID-19.

This clone has a handful of counts. V gene TRBV5-4 combines with J gene TRBJ2-7; 8 bases align to TRBD1. Trimming cost V 2 bases and J 4 bases; bases outside gene matches: 5. The V gene's germline CDR1 is SGHNT and CDR2 YYREEE (reference sequence). The CDR3 is made up of 14 amino acids. The CDR3 protein is CASSFDRGTYEQYF. The CDR3 DNA follows: TGTGCCAGCAGCTTCGACAGGGGAACGTACGAGCAGTACTTC.

This sequence joins TRBV2 and TRBJ2-1; 16 nucleotides line up with TRBD2. CDR1 SNHLY and CDR2 FYNNEI come from the germline V gene. After removal of 8 bases from V and 9 bases from J, the junction contained 13 bases not matched to a gene. This CDR3 spans 17 amino acids. The DNA of the CDR3 is TGTGCCAGCCGCCAAGGGACTAGCGGGGGGGGTGGAGGTGAGCAGTTCTTC. Its translation: CASRQGTSGGGGGEQFF. Filled out from reference TRBV2 and TRBJ2-1, the complete variable domain reads EPEVTQTPSHQVTQMGQEVILRCVPISNHLYFYWYRQILGQKVEFLVSFYNNEISEKSEIFDDQFSVERPDGSNFTLKIRSTKLEDSAMYFCASRQGTSGGGGGEQFFGPGTRLTVL.

The CDR3 protein is CATSDPTQGATEAFF. The DNA for the CDR3 is TGTGCCACCAGTGACCCAACACAGGGGGCAACTGAAGCTTTCTTT. The rearrangement uses TRBV24-1 and TRBJ1-1; 9 nucleotides line up with TRBD1. The CDR3 has 15 amino acids. V shed 4 bases and J 5 bases; nucleotides not matched to a gene: 7. Germline-derived CDR1 and CDR2 are KGHDR and SFDVKD.

The chain recombines TRBV7-2 with TRBJ2-7, with D tentatively TRBD1 (6 bases). The CDR3 is made up of 14 amino acids. The germline V gene encodes CDR1 SGHTA and CDR2 FQGNSA. V lost 8 bases to trimming and J lost 9 bases, with 23 bases between them. CDR3 sequence reads: CASELRGGLFGQYF. The DNA for the CDR3 is TGTGCCAGCGAACTCAGGGGCGGTTTATTTGGGCAGTACTTC.

The rearrangement links TRBV7-2 to TRBJ2-5; 10 nucleotides match TRBD2. The CDR3 contains 14 residues. Germline V gene sequence: CDR1 SGHTA, CDR2 FQGNSA. The V segment lost 5 bases and the J segment 5 bases; nucleotides outside the gene matches: 5. The CDR3 DNA reads TGTGCCAGCAGCCATAGCGGGAGGTTGGAGACCCAGTACTTC. Translation gives CASSHSGRLETQYF.

The J gene is TRBJ2-1, the V gene TRBV4-1; no clear D. CDR3 length equals 13 residues. V shed 2 bases and J shed 9 bases, with 11 bases lying between them. Germline V gene sequence: CDR1 MGHRA, CDR2 YSYEKL. The CDR3 loop is CASSQPIIGEQFF. CDR3 sequence (DNA): TGCGCCAGCAGCCAACCTATCATTGGTGAGCAGTTCTTC.

In this sample, this clone turned up a few times. This rearrangement joins TRBV4-1 to TRBJ1-2, with a tentative D call TRBD1 (6 bases). Germline CDR1 is MGHRA and CDR2 is YSYEKL. Trimming cost V 0 bases and J 6 bases, with 20 bases left between them. The CDR3 contains 17 residues. CDR3 loop: CASSQDVRVRQADGYTF. The CDR3 nucleotides read TGCGCCAGCAGCCAAGATGTTCGCGTGCGACAGGCGGATGGCTACACCTTC.

This clone appeared once. The V gene is TRBV4-3, the J gene TRBJ2-3; TRBD2 is a possible D gene (6 bases). CDR3 length equals 15 residues. Trimming stripped 2 bases from V and 1 base from J, with 10 bases between. Germline CDR1 is LGHNA and CDR2 is YSLEER. The CDR3 DNA sequence: TGCGCCAGCAGCCAACGCGGGGTTGGCACAGATACGCAGTATTTT. Translation: CASSQRGVGTDTQYF.

The V call is TRBV2, the J call TRBJ2-3; TRBD2 agrees at 9 bases. The V gene end was trimmed by 1 base and the J gene end by 5 bases; junction bases not matched to a gene: 4. Germline values: CDR1 SNHLY, CDR2 FYNNEI. The CDR3 runs to 15 residues. CDR3 protein: CASSEDSGGEDTQYF. Written as DNA, the CDR3 is TGTGCCAGCAGTGAAGATAGCGGGGGAGAAGATACGCAGTATTTT.

V usage is TRBV5-1 and J usage is TRBJ2-7; the match to TRBD1 covers 7 bases. V shed 3 bases, J shed 0 bases, and the junction held 9 bases outside the gene matches. The CDR3 runs to 16 residues. The germline gives CDR1 SGHRS, CDR2 YFSETQ. Written as DNA, the CDR3 is TGCGCCAGCAGCTCACGAACGACAGGGAGCTCCTACGAGCAGTACTTC. Residues: CASSSRTTGSSYEQYF.

V is TRBV6-5 and J is TRBJ1-4; 9 bases line up with TRBD1. Germline V lookup: CDR1 MNHEY, CDR2 SVGAGI. The CDR3 spans 15 residues. V lost 4 bases to trimming and J lost 0 bases; unmatched junction nucleotides: 0. CDR3 in DNA: TGTGCCAGCAGTTGGACAGGGGCAACTAATGAAAAACTGTTTTTT. Translated, it gives CASSWTGATNEKLFF.

The chain recombines TRBV28 with TRBJ1-1; 7 bases are shared with TRBD1. Germline CDR1 MDHEN, CDR2 SYDVKM. The CDR3 is 15 amino acids. V shed 3 bases and J 1 base; nucleotides not matched to a gene: 5. In nucleotides, the CDR3 is TGTGCCAGCAGTTTCAGAGCAGGGGGGAACACTGAAGCTTTCTTT. This sequence encodes CASSFRAGGNTEAFF.